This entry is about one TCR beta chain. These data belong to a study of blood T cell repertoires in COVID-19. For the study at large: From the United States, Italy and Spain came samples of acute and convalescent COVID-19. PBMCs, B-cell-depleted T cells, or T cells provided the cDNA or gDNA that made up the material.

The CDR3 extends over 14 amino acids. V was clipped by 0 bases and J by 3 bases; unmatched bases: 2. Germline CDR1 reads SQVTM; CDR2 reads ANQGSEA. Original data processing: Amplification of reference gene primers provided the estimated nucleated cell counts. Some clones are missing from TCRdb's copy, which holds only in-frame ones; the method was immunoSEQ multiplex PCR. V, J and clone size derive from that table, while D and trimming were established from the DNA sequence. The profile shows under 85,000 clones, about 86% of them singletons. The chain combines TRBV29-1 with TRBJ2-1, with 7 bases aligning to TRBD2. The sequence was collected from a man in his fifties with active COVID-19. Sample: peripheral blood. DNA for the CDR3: TGCAGCGTTGAAGAGTCGGGAGGCTACAATGAGCAGTTCTTC. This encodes CSVEESGGYNEQFF.